The 13 T cell receptor beta chains presented below share a single source sample, sequenced in a study of beta chain features in type 1 diabetes. The sequenced template was cDNA made from the entire isolated RNA. Sequenced by immunoSEQ multiplex PCR; TCRdb stores in-frame clones only, minus some. Of 360,000 or so clones listed, around a fifth are singletons. The sequencing sample was made of naive CD4+ T cells from blood. The receptors were sampled from a young woman in good health.

This clone showed up just a few times. Sequence at one end of the junction differs from germline and may be a read error. The chain has TRBV5-4 and TRBJ1-1; D is unresolved. The CDR3 runs 13 residues. Germline CDR1 reads SGHNT; CDR2 reads YYREEE (reference sequence). The CDR3 DNA sequence: TGTGCCAGCAGCTGGAGAGGGAACCCTGAAGCTTTCTTT. Amino acids: CASSWRGNPEAFF.

The table lists this clone with a few counts. The chain links TRBV5-1 to TRBJ2-7; D is undetermined. Germline V gene sequence: CDR1 SGHRS, CDR2 YFSETQ. V shed 0 bases and J shed 2 bases, with 9 bases lying between them. This CDR3 region has 14 residues. DNA for the CDR3: TGCGCCAGCAGCTTGGCAGGAACAACCTACGAGCAGTACTTC. Protein: CASSLAGTTYEQYF.

The sample holds a few counts of this clone. V usage is TRBV9 and J usage is TRBJ1-2, with 8 bases lining up with TRBD1. This CDR3 region has 15 residues. Germline V gene sequence: CDR1 SGDLS, CDR2 YYNGEE. The junction had 6 bases not matched to a gene; V was cut back by 2 bases and J by 3 bases. As DNA, the CDR3 is TGTGCCAGCAGCGTCGCAGGGGGCTTGGACTATGGCTACACCTTC. Encoded protein: CASSVAGGLDYGYTF.

The rearrangement uses TRBV9 and TRBJ2-4, with 8 nucleotides matching TRBD2. CDR3 length: 14 residues. The trim removed 0 bases at V and 11 bases at J, leaving 7 bases unmatched. Per the germline V gene, CDR1 is SGDLS and CDR2 is YYNGEE. The CDR3 spells CASSVDGGALVQYF. The CDR3 DNA sequence: TGTGCCAGCAGCGTAGACGGGGGGGCCCTCGTTCAGTACTTC.

The genes are TRBV9 and TRBJ1-1, with no clear D. This CDR3 has 14 residues. Germline CDR1 reads SGDLS; CDR2 reads YYNGEE. V was clipped by 0 bases and J by 3 bases, with 9 bases between them. CDR3 bases: TGTGCCAGCAGCGTAGAAGGGAGGGACACTGAAGCTTTCTTT. Protein: CASSVEGRDTEAFF.

The chain combines TRBV11-3 with TRBJ1-5; 7 bases line up with TRBD1. CDR3 length: 19 residues. After removal of 6 bases from V and 2 bases from J, the junction contained 19 bases not matched to a gene. Germline assignment: CDR1 SGHNT and CDR2 YENEEA. The CDR3 spells CASRSREKAIRGGNQPQHF. CDR3 nucleotide sequence: TGTGCCAGCAGATCCCGGGAGAAGGCAATCAGGGGGGGCAATCAGCCCCAGCATTTT.

This chain uses TRBV1 with TRBJ2-5; TRBD2, as called in the table, went unchecked against the DNA. TRBV1 is labeled a pseudogene. This CDR3 is built from 13 residues. CDR3 region: CTSSHWGGETQYF. The CDR3 nucleotides are TGCACCAGCAGCCATTGGGGGGGAGAGACCCAGTACTTC.

In this sample, this clone turned up a few times. V and J are TRBV30 and TRBJ2-1, with D unclear. Looked up from germline, CDR1 is GTSNPN and CDR2 is SVGIG (reference sequence). Trimming stripped 5 bases from V and 10 bases from J, with 12 bases between. The CDR3 covers 11 residues. The CDR3 sequence is CAWEVRLEQFF. The CDR3 region has the DNA TGTGCCTGGGAGGTTCGGCTGGAGCAGTTCTTC.

The V gene is TRBV10-3, the J gene TRBJ1-6; 9 bases line up with TRBD1. Germline loops: CDR1 ENHRY, CDR2 SYGVKD. This CDR3 is 14 amino acids long. V dropped 6 bases and J dropped 7; count of bases not matched to a gene: 4. CDR3 nucleotides: TGTGCCATCAGGCGGACAGGGGAAAATTCACCCCTCCACTTT. It yields the protein CAIRRTGENSPLHF.

The chain is built from TRBV25-1 and TRBJ2-5, with D hard to call. The CDR3 runs 14 residues. Germline V gene data show CDR1 as MGHDK and CDR2 as SYGVNS. The germline V and J ends were trimmed by 3 bases and 2 bases, with 10 bases remaining between them. The CDR3 DNA sequence: TGTGCCAGCAGTGAGTATTCACAGCAAGAGACCCAGTACTTC. Its translation: CASSEYSQQETQYF.

The chain links TRBV11-2 to TRBJ2-4; tentatively, D is TRBD2 (7 bases). CDR1 SGHAT and CDR2 FQNNGV come from the germline V gene. With 4 bases removed from V and 0 bases from J, the gap between germline ends came to 13 bases. The CDR3 sequence is 16 residues long. The CDR3 sequence is CASSSLGGAAKNIQYF. CDR3 bases: TGTGCCAGCAGCTCCCTAGGGGGGGCAGCCAAAAACATTCAGTACTTC.

J is TRBJ2-1 and V is TRBV14; 9 positions agree with TRBD1. The CDR3 is 15 amino acids. The germline V gene encodes CDR1 SGHDN and CDR2 FVKESK. V dropped 2 bases and J dropped 2; count of bases not matched to a gene: 1. CDR3 sequence (DNA): TGTGCCAGCAGCCAAAGGACAGGGGCCTACAATGAGCAGTTCTTC. Translation: CASSQRTGAYNEQFF.

This clone turned up a few times. The chain carries TRBV30 and TRBJ2-7; the match to TRBD1 covers 7 bases. Germline assignment: CDR1 GTSNPN and CDR2 SVGIG (reference sequence). V lost 0 bases to trimming and J lost 9 bases; unmatched junction nucleotides: 8. This CDR3 spans 13 amino acids. The CDR3 nucleotides are TGTGCCTGGAGTGTACTGTGGGACAGCTGGCAGTACTTC. This encodes CAWSVLWDSWQYF.